The present T cell receptor beta chain was sequenced within a study of early T cells in non-severe SARS-CoV-2 infection. Study-wide background: RNA in bulk from unsorted whole blood was sequenced, and chains were unpaired. Points from the study as a whole: The VDJdb matching leaned toward anti-spike CD8 responses and overlooked private and CD4 specificities.

The V gene's germline CDR1 is SEHNR and CDR2 FQNEAQ (reference sequence). V was shortened by 3 bases and J by 0 bases, with 12 bases between the two germline ends. The CDR3 sequence is 16 residues long. Unique molecular identifiers tagged individual cDNA molecules. TCRdb re-called the 5' RACE reads with MiXCR, one entry per CDR3 protein. The sample contains tens of thousands of distinct CDR3 sequences, roughly 12% of which appear only once. In regard to this clonotype: Its cognate antigen is unknown.

Sequencing was done on a sample of whole blood. The receptor's source is an adult who was a healthcare worker with PCR-confirmed SARS-CoV-2 infection or an uninfected control (not recorded which). The rearrangement joins TRBV7-9 to TRBJ2-1; D unresolved. The CDR3 nucleotides read TGTGCCAGCAGCTTTTTGGCGGTAAGCTCCTACAATGAGCAGTTCTTC. Its protein product is CASSFLAVSSYNEQFF.